The subject of this entry is one TCR beta chain. This entry belongs to a study of blood T cell repertoires in COVID-19. Clones were read by immunoSEQ multiplex PCR, and TCRdb kept only the in-frame ones, dropping some. In the table there are roughly 300,000 clones, 70% to 90% of which are singletons. Germline CDR1 GTSNPN, CDR2 SVGIG (reference sequence). This CDR3 region has 15 residues. V shed 1 base and J shed 4 bases, with 16 bases lying between them. This clonotype was obtained from a woman aged 25 to 45 who had recovered from COVID-19. What was sequenced was PBMCs or T cells enriched from blood (not recorded which). The V and J genes are TRBV30 and TRBJ1-1, with a tentative D call TRBD1 (6 bases). The CDR3 nucleotides are TGTGCCTGGAGTGCAGCGGAGGCCAGGGGCACTGAAGCTTTCTTT. As protein: CAWSAAEARGTEAFF.